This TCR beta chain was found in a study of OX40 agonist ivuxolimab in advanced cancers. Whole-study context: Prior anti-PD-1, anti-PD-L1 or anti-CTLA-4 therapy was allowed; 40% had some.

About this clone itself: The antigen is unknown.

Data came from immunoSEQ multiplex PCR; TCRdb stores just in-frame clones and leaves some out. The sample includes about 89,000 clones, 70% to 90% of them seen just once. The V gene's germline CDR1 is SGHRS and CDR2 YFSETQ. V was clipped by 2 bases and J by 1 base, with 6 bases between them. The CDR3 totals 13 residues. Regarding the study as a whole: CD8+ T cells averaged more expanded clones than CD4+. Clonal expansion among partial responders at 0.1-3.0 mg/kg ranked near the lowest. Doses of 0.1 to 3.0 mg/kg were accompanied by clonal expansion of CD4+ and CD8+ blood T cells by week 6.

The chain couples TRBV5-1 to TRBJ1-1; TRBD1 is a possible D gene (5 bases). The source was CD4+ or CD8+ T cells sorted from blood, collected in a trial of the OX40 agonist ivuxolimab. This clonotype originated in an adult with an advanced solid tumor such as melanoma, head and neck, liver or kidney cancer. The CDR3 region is CASSFQGNTEAFF. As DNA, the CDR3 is TGCGCCAGCAGCTTCCAGGGGAACACTGAAGCTTTCTTT.